The 28 T cell receptor beta chains below all came from one sample that was sequenced in a study of T cell changes during pregnancy in multiple sclerosis. The repertoire was sequenced with immunoSEQ multiplex PCR; TCRdb's copy has only in-frame clones and lacks some. This sample carries about 30,000 clones, approximately 90% of them seen once, and the ten largest clones take 4.8%. The starting material was peripheral blood, obtained in the first trimester of pregnancy. The receptor source for this set is a female donor in good health, enrolled as a control in a pregnancy study.

The chain couples TRBV5-8 to TRBJ1-2, with D maybe TRBD1 (5 bases). Looked up from germline, CDR1 is SGHTS and CDR2 is YDEGEE. Trimming shortened V by 2 bases and J by 1 base, and 12 bases separated the two germline ends. This CDR3 spans 15 amino acids. The CDR3, as DNA: TGTGCCAGCAGCTTCAGGGCCGGCGGTAACTATGGCTACACCTTC. As protein: CASSFRAGGNYGYTF.

This chain links TRBV4-1 with TRBJ2-7; no definite D call. The V end was cut by 8 bases, the J end by 7 bases, with 24 bases between. The CDR3 sequence is 15 residues long. CDR1 and CDR2 (germline): MGHRA, YSYEKL. The CDR3 protein is CASSSEAPFLREQYF. As DNA, the CDR3 is TGCGCCAGCTCTTCTGAGGCCCCCTTTTTGCGGGAGCAGTACTTC.

This clone was counted only a few times. The CDR3 here is CASSPRQGVRETQYF. In DNA form, the CDR3 reads TGTGCCAGCAGCCCTAGACAGGGGGTGAGGGAGACCCAGTACTTC. The chain has TRBV5-6 and TRBJ2-5; TRBD1 agrees at 9 bases. The CDR3 runs 15 residues. The germline CDR1 and CDR2 sequences are SGHDT and YYEEEE. The V segment lost 4 bases and the J segment 5 bases; nucleotides outside the gene matches: 9.

V gene TRBV7-9 combines with J gene TRBJ2-7; 8 bases align to TRBD2. The J segment lost 1 base and the V segment lost 0 bases, leaving 5 bases of the junction unmatched. The CDR3 is 16 amino acids. CDR1 is SEHNR, CDR2 FQNEAQ, per germline (reference sequence). The CDR3 DNA reads as TGTGCCAGCAGCTTAGCCCCACTAGCGGAGTCCTACGAGCAGTACTTC. It encodes CASSLAPLAESYEQYF.

Details on this clone: The junction departs from the called germline gene at one end, perhaps through a read error. The chain is built from TRBV5-6 and TRBJ2-1, with 8 nucleotides matching TRBD2. The CDR3 length is 16 residues. CDR1 and CDR2 from the germline V gene are SGHDT and YYEEEE. The CDR3 DNA follows: TGTGTCAGCAGCACGGGACTAGGTCTCTCCTACAATGAGCAGTTCTTC. Translating it yields CVSSTGLGLSYNEQFF.

This rearrangement joins TRBV11-2 to TRBJ2-5; D may be TRBD1 (6 bases). Germline V gene lookup returns CDR1 SGHAT and CDR2 FQNNGV. The CDR3 covers 13 residues. Trimming took 3 bases from V and 5 from J, leaving 10 bases between them. CDR3 in DNA: TGTGCCAGCAGCTTTGCAGGGGAGGAGACCCAGTACTTC. Translation gives CASSFAGEETQYF.

Only a few counts were recorded for this clone. The chain recombines TRBV25-1 with TRBJ1-1; 7 bases align to TRBD1. CDR1 is MGHDK and CDR2 is SYGVNS in the germline V gene. This CDR3 is 13 amino acids long. The junction had 5 bases not matched to a gene; V was cut back by 5 bases and J by 5 bases. CDR3 sequence reads: CASSYVQGTEAFF. The CDR3 bases are TGTGCCAGCAGTTACGTACAGGGGACTGAAGCTTTCTTT.

This chain links TRBV27 with TRBJ2-7; 8 bases are shared with TRBD1. There are 15 residues in the CDR3. Per the germline V gene, CDR1 is MNHEY and CDR2 is SMNVEV (reference sequence). Trimming cost V 6 bases and J 1 base; bases outside gene matches: 8. The CDR3: CASSLLWTGSYEQYF. The CDR3 DNA reads as TGTGCCAGCAGCCTCCTGTGGACAGGGTCCTACGAGCAGTACTTC.

This sequence joins TRBV20-1 and TRBJ2-1; TRBD2 agrees at 8 bases. V lost 3 bases, J lost 10 bases, and 2 bases stayed unmatched. The germline V gene encodes CDR1 DFQATT and CDR2 SNEGSKA (reference sequence). The CDR3 extends over 11 amino acids. The CDR3 is CSARGTREQFF. As DNA, the CDR3 is TGCAGTGCTAGGGGGACTAGGGAGCAGTTCTTC.

This rearrangement joins TRBV5-4 to TRBJ2-7; TRBD1 matches 9 bases. From germline, CDR1 is SGHNT and CDR2 YYREEE (reference sequence). V dropped 4 bases and J dropped 1; count of bases not matched to a gene: 6. The CDR3 sequence is 15 residues long. CDR3 coding DNA: TGTGCCAGCAGCGAAGGACAGGGGCCATCCTACGAGCAGTACTTC. The encoded protein is CASSEGQGPSYEQYF.

The rearrangement links TRBV6-1 to TRBJ1-1, with TRBD1 matching 9 bases. After removal of 3 bases from V and 8 bases from J, the junction contained 7 bases not matched to a gene. The length of the CDR3 is 14 residues. CDR1 is MNHNS and CDR2 is SASEGT in the germline V gene. CDR3 nucleotide sequence: TGTGCCAGCAGTGATTTCCCGGGACAGGGAGAAGCTTTCTTT. Amino acids: CASSDFPGQGEAFF.

V gene TRBV5-4 combines with J gene TRBJ2-1, with TRBD2 as a possible D gene (6 bases). Between the trimmed V and J ends, which lost 0 bases and 0 bases, there was a span of 13 bases. CDR3 size: 17 residues. Germline V gene sequence: CDR1 SGHNT, CDR2 YYREEE (reference sequence). CDR3 nucleotide sequence: TGTGCCAGCAGCTTGGGGTCCAAGGGAGGCTCCTACAATGAGCAGTTCTTC. Protein: CASSLGSKGGSYNEQFF.

The chain is built from TRBV6-5 and TRBJ2-1; TRBD2 might be the D (6 bases). Between the trimmed V and J ends, which lost 10 bases and 4 bases, there was a span of 17 bases. The CDR3 totals 14 residues. The germline V gene encodes CDR1 MNHEY and CDR2 SVGAGI. The CDR3 loop is CATGEAGSYNEQFF. The CDR3 coding sequence is TGTGCCACCGGTGAGGCGGGATCATACAATGAGCAGTTCTTC.

This chain connects TRBV6-4 to TRBJ1-5; 12 bases agree with TRBD1. This CDR3 spans 14 amino acids. Germline CDR1 and CDR2: MRHNA and SNTAGT. Trimming at V came to 9 bases and at J to 8 bases, leaving 8 bases not matched to a gene. The CDR3 nucleotides read TGTGCCAGGGGTGGGACAGGGGGCTTGGAGCCCCAGCATTTT. Its translation: CARGGTGGLEPQHF.

This clone was recorded once. The genes are TRBV7-9 and TRBJ2-5; a weak D match, TRBD2 (6 bases). The CDR3 consists of 11 residues. The V gene lost 8 bases and the J gene lost 2 bases, with 6 bases spanning the gap. CDR1 is SEHNR, CDR2 FQNEAQ, per germline (reference sequence). The CDR3 reads CASRGQETQYF. The CDR3 DNA reads TGTGCCAGCCGGGGGCAAGAGACCCAGTACTTC. Based on the CDR3 plus reference TRBV7-9 and TRBJ2-5, the full variable domain is DTGVSQNPRHKITKRGQNVTFRCDPISEHNRLYWYRQTLGQGPEFLTYFQNEAQLEKSRLLSDRFSAERPKGSFSTLEIQRTEQGDSAMYLCASRGQETQYFGPGTRLLVL.

This sequence joins TRBV29-1 and TRBJ2-1; 13 nucleotides agree with TRBD2. V shed 8 bases, J shed 2 bases, and the junction held 6 bases outside the gene matches. Germline V CDR1 and CDR2: SQVTM, ANQGSEA. The CDR3 sequence is 15 residues long. The CDR3 DNA follows: TGCAGCCTGGGGACTAGCGGGACACCCTACAATGAGCAGTTCTTC. As protein: CSLGTSGTPYNEQFF.

The chain recombines TRBV19 with TRBJ2-3; 12 nucleotides agree with TRBD1. Germline V gives CDR1 LNHDA, CDR2 SQIVND (reference sequence). The J segment lost 4 bases and the V segment lost 5 bases, leaving 10 bases of the junction unmatched. This CDR3 region has 17 residues. CDR3 in DNA: TGTGCCAGTAGTCAGACGGCGGGACAGGGGGCCCCAGATACGCAGTATTTT. Encoded protein: CASSQTAGQGAPDTQYF.

The chain is built from TRBV5-1 and TRBJ2-5; D gene uncertain. Germline CDR1 SGHRS, CDR2 YFSETQ. The CDR3 runs to 12 residues. The V gene lost 4 bases and the J gene lost 2 bases, with 6 bases spanning the gap. Here the CDR3 reads CASSAGQETQYF. The CDR3 DNA sequence: TGCGCCAGCAGCGCCGGTCAAGAGACCCAGTACTTC.

The J gene is TRBJ2-2, the V gene TRBV5-6; perhaps TRBD2 as D (5 bases). This CDR3 comprises 13 residues. Germline CDR1 SGHDT, CDR2 YYEEEE. The V end was cut by 4 bases, the J end by 7 bases, with 11 bases between. Here the CDR3 reads CASSPPGNGELFF. The CDR3 nucleotides are TGTGCCAGCAGCCCTCCCGGGAACGGGGAGCTGTTTTTT. Supplemented by reference TRBV5-6 and TRBJ2-2, the full variable domain reads DAGVTQSPTHLIKTRGQQVTLRCSPKSGHDTVSWYQQALGQGPQFIFQYYEEEERQRGNFPDRFSGHQFPNYSSELNVNALLLGDSALYLCASSPPGNGELFFGEGSRLTVL.

The chain couples TRBV7-2 to TRBJ2-2; 8 bases are a match to TRBD2. V lost 5 bases and J lost 4; bases outside the gene matches: 9. The CDR3 has 16 residues. Germline loops: CDR1 SGHTA, CDR2 FQGNSA. CDR3 nucleotide sequence: TGTGCCAGCAGCCCACACGGGGGGGCGAGCACCGGGGAGCTGTTTTTT. Amino acids: CASSPHGGASTGELFF.

The gene calls are TRBV4-3 and TRBJ2-7; D is possibly TRBD2 (7 bases). V was shortened by 4 bases and J by 2 bases, with 18 bases between the two germline ends. This CDR3 has 16 amino acids. CDR1 LGHNA and CDR2 YSLEER come from the germline V gene. CDR3 sequence reads: CASSRLGGAGTYEQYF. The DNA of the CDR3 is TGCGCCAGCAGCCGTCTAGGGGGGGCAGGGACCTACGAGCAGTACTTC.

The CDR3 sequence is CASSYSTVYNEQFF. CDR3 nucleotides: TGTGCCAGCAGTTATTCGACTGTGTACAATGAGCAGTTCTTC. The chain is built from TRBV6-5 and TRBJ2-1; D remains ambiguous. The CDR3 has 14 residues. The germline CDR1 and CDR2 sequences are MNHEY and SVGAGI. V was shortened by 3 bases and J by 4 bases, with 10 bases between the two germline ends.

The V and J genes are TRBV9 and TRBJ2-7; TRBD2 might be the D (6 bases). CDR1 is SGDLS, CDR2 YYNGEE, per germline. The CDR3 is 14 amino acids. Trimming removed 0 bases at V and 5 bases at J, with 12 bases between. The CDR3 nucleotides are TGTGCCAGCAGCGTAGGGGCAGGAGGGGACGAGCAGTACTTC. The encoded protein is CASSVGAGGDEQYF.

The chain joins TRBV18 to TRBJ1-4; 8 bases map to TRBD1. Germline V lookup: CDR1 KGHSH, CDR2 LQKENI. Germline trimming cut 0 bases from V and 8 bases from J; bases unmatched to any gene: 2. This CDR3 spans 14 amino acids. CDR3 protein: CASSPPGQDEKLFF. In nucleotides, the CDR3 is TGTGCCAGCTCACCACCGGGACAGGACGAAAAACTGTTTTTT.

This chain links TRBV27 with TRBJ2-1, with TRBD2 matching over 11 bases. V trimming: 4 bases; J trimming: 5 bases; junction bases outside the gene matches: 4. The CDR3 extends over 15 amino acids. Germline assignment: CDR1 MNHEY and CDR2 SMNVEV (reference sequence). DNA for the CDR3: TGTGCCAGCAGTTCCGGGACTAGCGGACACAATGAGCAGTTCTTC. Translated: CASSSGTSGHNEQFF.

The DNA of the CDR3 is TGCGCCAGCAGCCAAGAGGGGACAGGGGTTGGAGAGACCCAGTACTTC. Its protein product is CASSQEGTGVGETQYF. This chain joins TRBV4-3 and TRBJ2-5, with 10 bases identical to TRBD1. The junction had 5 bases not matched to a gene; V was cut back by 0 bases and J by 4 bases. Germline V gene data show CDR1 as LGHNA and CDR2 as YSLEER. CDR3 length: 16 residues.

This chain uses TRBV10-3 with TRBJ2-7; 9 bases map to TRBD1. Looked up from germline, CDR1 is ENHRY and CDR2 is SYGVKD. V shed 5 bases and J 2 bases; nucleotides not matched to a gene: 4. The length of the CDR3 is 14 residues. The CDR3 loop is CAISRGQGAYEQYF. CDR3 coding DNA: TGTGCCATCAGTCGGGGACAGGGAGCCTACGAGCAGTACTTC.

This sequence joins TRBV11-2 and TRBJ1-1; the D gene is possibly TRBD1 (5 bases). Germline V gives CDR1 SGHAT, CDR2 FQNNGV. The CDR3 runs to 16 residues. Trimming left V 1 base short and J 4 bases short, with 16 bases between. The CDR3 loop is CASSLGGREVVTEAFF. CDR3 DNA sequence: TGTGCCAGCAGCTTAGGAGGCAGGGAAGTAGTCACTGAAGCTTTCTTT.